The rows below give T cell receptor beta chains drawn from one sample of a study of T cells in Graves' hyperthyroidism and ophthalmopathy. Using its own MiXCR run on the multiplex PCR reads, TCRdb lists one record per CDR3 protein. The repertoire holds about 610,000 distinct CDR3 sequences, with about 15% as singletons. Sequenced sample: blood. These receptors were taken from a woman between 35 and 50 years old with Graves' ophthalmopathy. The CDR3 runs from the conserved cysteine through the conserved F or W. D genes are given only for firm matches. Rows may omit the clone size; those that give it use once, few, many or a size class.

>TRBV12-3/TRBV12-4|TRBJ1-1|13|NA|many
CASSFYRNTEAFF
TGTGCCAGCAGTTTTTACAGGAACACTGAAGCTTTCTTT
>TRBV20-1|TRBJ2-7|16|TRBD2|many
CSASSGTSGTSYEQYF
TGCAGTGCTAGTTCCGGGACTAGCGGGACCTCCTACGAGCAGTACTTC
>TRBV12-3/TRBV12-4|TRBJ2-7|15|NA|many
CASSLTAAVGDEQYF
TGTGCCAGCAGTTTGACCGCGGCGGTGGGTGACGAGCAGTACTTC
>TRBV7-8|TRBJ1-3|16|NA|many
CASSLGRTLSGNTIYF
TGTGCCAGCAGCCTCGGACGCACACTCTCTGGAAACACCATATATTTT
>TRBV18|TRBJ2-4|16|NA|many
CASSPREGLAKNIQYF
TGTGCCAGCTCACCCCGAGAGGGGTTAGCCAAAAACATTCAGTACTTC
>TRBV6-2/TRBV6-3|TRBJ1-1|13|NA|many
CASSSRANTEAFF
TGTGCCAGCAGTTCCCGGGCCAACACTGAAGCTTTCTTT
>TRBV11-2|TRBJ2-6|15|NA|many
CASSIRGAGANVLTF
TGTGCCAGCAGCATCAGGGGTGCTGGGGCCAACGTCCTGACTTTC
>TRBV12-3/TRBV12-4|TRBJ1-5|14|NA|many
CASSFLESNQPQHF
TGTGCCAGCAGTTTTCTGGAGAGTAATCAGCCCCAGCATTTT
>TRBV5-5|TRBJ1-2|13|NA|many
CASSLYRSYGYTF
TGTGCCAGCAGCTTATACAGGTCCTATGGCTACACCTTC
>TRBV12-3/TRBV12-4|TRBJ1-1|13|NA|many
CASSTGSPYEAFF
TGTGCCAGCAGTACGGGGAGCCCCTACGAAGCTTTCTTT
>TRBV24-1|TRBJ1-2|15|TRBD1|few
CATSDPNRGRGGYTF
TGTGCCACCAGTGATCCTAACAGGGGGCGCGGGGGCTACACCTTC
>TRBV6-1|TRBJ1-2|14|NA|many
CASSPLDSYYGYTF
TGTGCCAGCTCTCCTCTTGACAGCTACTATGGCTACACCTTC
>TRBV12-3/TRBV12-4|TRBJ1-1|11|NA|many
CASSLIEEAFF
TGTGCCAGCAGTTTGATAGAGGAAGCTTTCTTT
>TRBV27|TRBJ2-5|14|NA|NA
CASKGGGNAETQYF
TGTGCCAGCAAGGGGGGCGGGAATGCAGAGACCCAGTACTTC
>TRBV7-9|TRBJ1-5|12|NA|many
CASSVNDQPQHF
TGTGCCAGCAGCGTAAACGATCAGCCCCAGCATTTT
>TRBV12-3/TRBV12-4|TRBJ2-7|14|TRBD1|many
CASSLVGGAYEQYF
TGTGCCAGCAGTTTGGTAGGGGGCGCCTACGAGCAGTACTTC
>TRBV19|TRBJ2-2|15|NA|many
CASRDRSARTGELFF
TGTGCCAGTAGGGACAGAAGTGCGAGGACCGGGGAGCTGTTTTTT
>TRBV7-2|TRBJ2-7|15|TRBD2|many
CASSLAAGGGYEQYF
TGTGCCAGCAGCTTAGCAGCGGGAGGCGGCTACGAGCAGTACTTC
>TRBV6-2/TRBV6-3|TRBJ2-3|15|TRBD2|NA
CASRPIAGYRDTQYF
TGTGCCAGCAGGCCGATAGCGGGATACCGAGATACGCAGTATTTT
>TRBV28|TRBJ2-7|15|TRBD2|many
CASSPFRSGIYEQYF
TGTGCCAGCAGTCCCTTCCGGAGCGGGATTTACGAGCAGTACTTC
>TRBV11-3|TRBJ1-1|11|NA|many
CASSRGEGAFF
TGTGCCAGCAGCCGCGGGGAGGGAGCTTTCTTT
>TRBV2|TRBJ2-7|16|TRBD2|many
CASRPGLAGGRGEQYF
TGTGCCAGCAGACCGGGACTAGCGGGAGGTCGGGGCGAGCAGTACTTC
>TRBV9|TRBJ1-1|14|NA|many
CASSVGWAITEAFF
TGTGCCAGCAGCGTAGGTTGGGCGATCACTGAAGCTTTCTTT
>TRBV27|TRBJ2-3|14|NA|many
CASRGWGVTDTQYF
TGTGCCAGCAGGGGGTGGGGGGTGACAGATACGCAGTATTTT
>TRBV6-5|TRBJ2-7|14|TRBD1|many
CASSYDRANYEQYF
TGTGCCAGCAGTTACGACAGGGCGAACTACGAGCAGTACTTC
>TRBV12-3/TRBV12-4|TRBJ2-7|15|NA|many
CASSSRGSSAYEQYF
TGTGCCAGCAGTTCCCGTGGTAGCTCGGCCTACGAGCAGTACTTC
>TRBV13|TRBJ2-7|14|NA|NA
CASSFEEGVHEQYF
TGTGCCAGCAGCTTCGAGGAGGGGGTCCACGAGCAGTACTTC
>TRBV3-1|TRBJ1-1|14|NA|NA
CASSQAGTSTEAFF
TGTGCCAGCAGCCAAGCGGGGACAAGCACTGAAGCTTTCTTT
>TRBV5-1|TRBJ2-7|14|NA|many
CASSVARVFGEQYF
TGCGCCAGCAGCGTCGCGAGGGTTTTCGGCGAGCAGTACTTC
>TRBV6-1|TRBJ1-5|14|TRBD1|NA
CASRTTGAYQPQHF
TGTGCCAGCAGGACGACAGGGGCATATCAGCCCCAGCATTTT
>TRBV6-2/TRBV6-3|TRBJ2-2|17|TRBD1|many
CASKIDIGQGNTGELFF
TGTGCCAGCAAGATAGATATTGGACAGGGTAACACCGGGGAGCTGTTTTTT
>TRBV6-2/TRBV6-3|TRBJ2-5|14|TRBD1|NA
CASSTMTGRETQYF
TGTGCCAGCAGTACGATGACAGGGCGGGAGACCCAGTACTTC
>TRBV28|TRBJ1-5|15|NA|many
CVSAYGVYSNQPQHF
TGTGTCAGCGCCTACGGGGTTTATAGCAATCAGCCCCAGCATTTT
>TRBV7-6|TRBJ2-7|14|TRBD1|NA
CASSPGGNPYEQYF
TGTGCCAGCAGCCCAGGGGGAAATCCCTACGAGCAGTACTTC
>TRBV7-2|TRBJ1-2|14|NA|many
CASQQGPQNYGYTF
TGTGCCAGCCAACAGGGTCCTCAAAACTATGGCTACACCTTC
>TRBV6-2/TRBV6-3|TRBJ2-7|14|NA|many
CASSAILGLYEQYF
TGTGCCAGCAGCGCGATCCTAGGACTCTACGAGCAGTACTTC
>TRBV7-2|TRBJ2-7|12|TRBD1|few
CASSLGQGRGYF
TGTGCCAGCAGCTTGGGACAGGGCAGAGGGTACTTC
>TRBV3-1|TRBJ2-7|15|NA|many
CASSQGVSLAYEQYF
TGTGCCAGCAGCCAAGGGGTTTCTCTTGCCTACGAGCAGTACTTC
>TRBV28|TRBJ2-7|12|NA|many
CASKDGRYEQYF
TGTGCCAGCAAGGACGGGAGATACGAGCAGTACTTC
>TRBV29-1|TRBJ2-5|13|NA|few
CSARGAAEETQYF
TGCAGCGCCCGAGGGGCAGCCGAGGAGACCCAGTACTTC
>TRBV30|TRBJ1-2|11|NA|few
CASARGGGYTF
TGTGCCTCTGCCAGGGGTGGTGGCTACACCTTC
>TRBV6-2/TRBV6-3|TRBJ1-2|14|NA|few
CASCKYRTPYGYTF
TGTGCCAGCTGTAAATACAGGACTCCCTATGGCTACACCTTC
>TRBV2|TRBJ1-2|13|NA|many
CASSDFKRQDSTF
TGTGCCAGCAGTGACTTTAAACGACAAGACTCCACCTTC
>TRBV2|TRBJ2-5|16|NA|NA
CASSREGGRHQETQYF
TGTGCCAGCAGCAGAGAGGGGGGACGACATCAAGAGACCCAGTACTTC
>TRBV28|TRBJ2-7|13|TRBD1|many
CASRTGWDYEQYF
TGTGCCAGCCGGACAGGGTGGGACTACGAGCAGTACTTC
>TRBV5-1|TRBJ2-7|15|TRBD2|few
CASSPGTSDYYEQYF
TGCGCCAGCAGCCCTGGGACTAGCGACTACTACGAGCAGTACTTC
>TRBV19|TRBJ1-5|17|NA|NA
CASSIVWVRNSNQPQHF
TGTGCCAGTAGTATAGTCTGGGTCCGTAATAGCAATCAGCCCCAGCATTTT